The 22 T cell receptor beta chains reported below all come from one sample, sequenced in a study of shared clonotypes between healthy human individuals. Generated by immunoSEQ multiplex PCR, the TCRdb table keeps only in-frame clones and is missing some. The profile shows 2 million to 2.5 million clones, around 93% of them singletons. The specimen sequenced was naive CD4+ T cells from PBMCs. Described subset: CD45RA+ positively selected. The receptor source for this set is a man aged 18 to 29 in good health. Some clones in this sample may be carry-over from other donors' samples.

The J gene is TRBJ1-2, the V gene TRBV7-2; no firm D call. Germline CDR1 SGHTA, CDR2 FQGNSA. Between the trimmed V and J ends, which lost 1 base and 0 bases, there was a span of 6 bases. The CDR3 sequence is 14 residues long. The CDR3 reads CASSLDPSNYGYTF. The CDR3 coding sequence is TGTGCCAGCAGCTTAGATCCCTCTAACTATGGCTACACCTTC.

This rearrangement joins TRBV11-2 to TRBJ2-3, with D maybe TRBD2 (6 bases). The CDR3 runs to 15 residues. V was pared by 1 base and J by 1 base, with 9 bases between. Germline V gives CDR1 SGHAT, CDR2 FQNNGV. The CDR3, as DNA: TGTGCCAGCAGCTTAGCGGGAGTAGGCACAGATACGCAGTATTTT. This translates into CASSLAGVGTDTQYF.

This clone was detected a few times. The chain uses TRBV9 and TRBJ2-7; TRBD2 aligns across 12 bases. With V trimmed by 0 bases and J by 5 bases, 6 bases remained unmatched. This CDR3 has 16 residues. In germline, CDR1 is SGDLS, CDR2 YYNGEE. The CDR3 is CASSVGLAGDPHEQYF. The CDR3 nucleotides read TGTGCCAGCAGCGTAGGACTAGCGGGAGACCCCCACGAGCAGTACTTC. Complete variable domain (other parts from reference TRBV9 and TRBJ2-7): DSGVTQTPKHLITATGQRVTLRCSPRSGDLSVYWYQQSLDQGLQFLIQYYNGEERAKGNILERFSAQQFPDLHSELNLSSLELGDSALYFCASSVGLAGDPHEQYFGPGTRLTVT.

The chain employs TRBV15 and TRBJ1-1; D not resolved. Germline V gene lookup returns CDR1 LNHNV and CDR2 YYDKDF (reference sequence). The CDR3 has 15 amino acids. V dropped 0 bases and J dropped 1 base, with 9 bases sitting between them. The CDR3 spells CATSRDRTSNTEAFF. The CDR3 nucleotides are TGTGCCACCAGCAGAGACAGGACCTCGAACACTGAAGCTTTCTTT.

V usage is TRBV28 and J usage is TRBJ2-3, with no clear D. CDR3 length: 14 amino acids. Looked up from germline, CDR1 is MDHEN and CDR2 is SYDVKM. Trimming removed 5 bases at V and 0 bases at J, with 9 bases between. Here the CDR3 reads CASSAPQSTDTQYF. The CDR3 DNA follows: TGTGCCAGCAGTGCCCCTCAAAGCACAGATACGCAGTATTTT.

In nucleotides, the CDR3 is TGTGCCAGCAGATGGTACAATGAGCAGTTCTTC. It yields the protein CASRWYNEQFF. The chain carries TRBV6-1 and TRBJ2-1, with no clear D. The CDR3 is 11 amino acids. In germline, CDR1 is MNHNS, CDR2 SASEGT. V lost 6 bases to trimming and J lost 4 bases, with 4 bases between them.

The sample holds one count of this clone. CDR3: CASSHTALQPQHF. The DNA of the CDR3 is TGTGCCAGCAGCCACACGGCGCTTCAGCCCCAGCATTTT. This chain connects TRBV6-1 to TRBJ1-5; D unclear. CDR3 length equals 13 residues. V lost 6 bases, J lost 6 bases, and 12 bases lay in between. The germline V gene encodes CDR1 MNHNS and CDR2 SASEGT.

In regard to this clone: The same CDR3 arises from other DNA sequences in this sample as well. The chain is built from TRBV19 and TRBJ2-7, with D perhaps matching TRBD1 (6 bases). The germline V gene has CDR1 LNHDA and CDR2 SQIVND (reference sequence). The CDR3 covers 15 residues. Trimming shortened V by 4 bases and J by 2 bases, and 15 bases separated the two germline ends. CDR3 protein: CASSTGVGAAYEQYF. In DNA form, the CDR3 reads TGTGCCAGTAGTACAGGGGTTGGGGCAGCCTACGAGCAGTACTTC.

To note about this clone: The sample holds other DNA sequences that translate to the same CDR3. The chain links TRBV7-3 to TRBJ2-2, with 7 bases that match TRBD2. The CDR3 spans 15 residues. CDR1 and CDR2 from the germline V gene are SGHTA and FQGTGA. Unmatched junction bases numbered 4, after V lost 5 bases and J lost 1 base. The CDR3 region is CASSPGLGNTGELFF. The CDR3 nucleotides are TGTGCCAGCAGCCCAGGACTAGGGAACACCGGGGAGCTGTTTTTT. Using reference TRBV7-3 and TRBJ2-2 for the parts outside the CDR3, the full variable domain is GAGVSQTPSNKVTEKGKYVELRCDPISGHTALYWYRQSLGQGPEFLIYFQGTGAADDSGLPNDRFFAVRPEGSVSTLKIQRTERGDSAVYLCASSPGLGNTGELFFGEGSRLTVL.

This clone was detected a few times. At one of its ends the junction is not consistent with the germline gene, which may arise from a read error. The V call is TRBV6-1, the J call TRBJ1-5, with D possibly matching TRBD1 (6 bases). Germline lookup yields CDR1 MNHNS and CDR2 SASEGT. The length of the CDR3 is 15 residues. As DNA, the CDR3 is TGTGCCAGCACTGAAGCAGGGGCGAGCAATCAGCCCCAGCATTTT. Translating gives CASTEAGASNQPQHF.

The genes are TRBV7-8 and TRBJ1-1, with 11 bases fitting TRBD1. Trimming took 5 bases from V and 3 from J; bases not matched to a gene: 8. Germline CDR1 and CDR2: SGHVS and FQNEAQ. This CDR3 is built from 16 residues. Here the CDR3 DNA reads TGTGCCAGCAGCCGCGCGGACAGGGGGCTTCACACTGAAGCTTTCTTT. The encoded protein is CASSRADRGLHTEAFF.

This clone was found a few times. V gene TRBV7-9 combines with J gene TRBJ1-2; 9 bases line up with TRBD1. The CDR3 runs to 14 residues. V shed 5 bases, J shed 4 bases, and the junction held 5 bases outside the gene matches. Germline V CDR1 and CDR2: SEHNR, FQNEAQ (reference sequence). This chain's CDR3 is CASSGGQGGYGYTF. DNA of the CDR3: TGTGCCAGCAGCGGGGGACAGGGAGGCTATGGCTACACCTTC.

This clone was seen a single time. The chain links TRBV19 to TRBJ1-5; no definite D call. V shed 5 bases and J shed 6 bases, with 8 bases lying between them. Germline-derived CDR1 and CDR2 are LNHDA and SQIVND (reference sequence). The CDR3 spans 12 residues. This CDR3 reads CASSSWSQPQHF. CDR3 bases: TGTGCCAGTAGTTCATGGAGTCAGCCCCAGCATTTT.

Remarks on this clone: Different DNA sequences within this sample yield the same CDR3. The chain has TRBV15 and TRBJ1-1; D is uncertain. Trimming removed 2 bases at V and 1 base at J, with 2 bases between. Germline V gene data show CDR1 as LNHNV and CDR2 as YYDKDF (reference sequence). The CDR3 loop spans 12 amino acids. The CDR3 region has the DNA TGTGCCACCAGCAGACAGAACACTGAAGCTTTCTTT. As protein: CATSRQNTEAFF.

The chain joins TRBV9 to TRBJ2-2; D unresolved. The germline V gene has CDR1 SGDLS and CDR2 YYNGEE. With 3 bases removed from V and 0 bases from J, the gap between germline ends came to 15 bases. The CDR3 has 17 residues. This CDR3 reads CASSAPRPGSNTGELFF. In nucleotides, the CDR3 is TGTGCCAGCAGCGCCCCCCGCCCCGGGTCGAACACCGGGGAGCTGTTTTTT.

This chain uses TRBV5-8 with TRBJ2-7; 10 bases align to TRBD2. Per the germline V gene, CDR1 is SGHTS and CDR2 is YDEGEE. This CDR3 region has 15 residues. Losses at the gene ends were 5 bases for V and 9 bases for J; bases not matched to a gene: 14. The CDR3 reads CASRSRVLAGYWQYF. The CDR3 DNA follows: TGTGCCAGCAGAAGCCGGGTACTAGCGGGATACTGGCAGTACTTC.

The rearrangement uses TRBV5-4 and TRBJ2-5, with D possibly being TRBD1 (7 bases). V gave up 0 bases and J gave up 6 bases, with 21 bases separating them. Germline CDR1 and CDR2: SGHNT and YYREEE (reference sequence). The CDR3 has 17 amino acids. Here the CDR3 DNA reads TGTGCCAGCAGCTTGGGGACAGGCGGAGGGGCCGCGAAGACCCAGTACTTC. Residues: CASSLGTGGGAAKTQYF.

The CDR3 sequence: CASMRGGNEKLFF. The CDR3 DNA reads TGTGCCAGCATGCGGGGGGGTAATGAAAAACTGTTTTTT. V is TRBV28 and J is TRBJ1-4, with a possible D match to TRBD1 (5 bases). Between the trimmed V and J ends, which lost 7 bases and 4 bases, there was a span of 10 bases. The CDR3 runs 13 residues. The germline V gene has CDR1 MDHEN and CDR2 SYDVKM.

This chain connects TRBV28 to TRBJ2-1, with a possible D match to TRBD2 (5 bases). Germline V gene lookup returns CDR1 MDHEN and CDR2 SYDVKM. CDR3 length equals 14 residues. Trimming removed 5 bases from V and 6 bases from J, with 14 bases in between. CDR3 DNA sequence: TGTGCCAGCAGTCCCAATCTTGGACTCAATGAGCAGTTCTTC. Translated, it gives CASSPNLGLNEQFF.

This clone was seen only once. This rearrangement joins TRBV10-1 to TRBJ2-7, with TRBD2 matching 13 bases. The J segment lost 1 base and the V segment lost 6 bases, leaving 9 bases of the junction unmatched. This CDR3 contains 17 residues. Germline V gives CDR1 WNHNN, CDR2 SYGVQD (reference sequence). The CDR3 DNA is TGCGCCAGCAGCCCGGGACTAGCGGGAAGAAGTTCCTACGAGCAGTACTTC. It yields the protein CASSPGLAGRSSYEQYF.

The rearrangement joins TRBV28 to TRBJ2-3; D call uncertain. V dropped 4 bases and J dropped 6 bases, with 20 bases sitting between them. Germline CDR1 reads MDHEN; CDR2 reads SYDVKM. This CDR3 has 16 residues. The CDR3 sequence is CASSSVGRYASDTQYF. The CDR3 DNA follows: TGTGCCAGCAGTTCGGTGGGCAGGTACGCTTCGGATACGCAGTATTTT.

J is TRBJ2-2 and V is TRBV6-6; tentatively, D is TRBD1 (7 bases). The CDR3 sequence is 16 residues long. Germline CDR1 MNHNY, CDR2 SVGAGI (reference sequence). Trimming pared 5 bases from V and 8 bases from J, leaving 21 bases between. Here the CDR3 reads CASSPHGGQFSGELFF. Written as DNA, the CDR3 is TGTGCCAGCAGTCCACACGGGGGACAGTTTAGTGGGGAGCTGTTTTTT.